This TCR beta chain was captured by sequencing in a study of control samples from healthy donors and cancer patients. Trimming shortened V by 7 bases and J by 8 bases, and 15 bases separated the two germline ends. Germline values: CDR1 LNHDA, CDR2 SQIVND (reference sequence). This CDR3 contains 13 residues. Clones were sequenced by immunoSEQ multiplex PCR, and TCRdb holds only the in-frame ones, with some missing. The sample shows 150,000 or so clones, about 94% of them seen only once. The sequence was obtained from a man aged 35-49 years in good health. The rearrangement links TRBV19 to TRBJ1-5, with D unresolved. Sequencing was done on a sample of blood. The CDR3 region has the DNA TGTGCCAGTACCGCTGCCATTTTGGAGCCCCAGCATTTT. Residues: CASTAAILEPQHF.